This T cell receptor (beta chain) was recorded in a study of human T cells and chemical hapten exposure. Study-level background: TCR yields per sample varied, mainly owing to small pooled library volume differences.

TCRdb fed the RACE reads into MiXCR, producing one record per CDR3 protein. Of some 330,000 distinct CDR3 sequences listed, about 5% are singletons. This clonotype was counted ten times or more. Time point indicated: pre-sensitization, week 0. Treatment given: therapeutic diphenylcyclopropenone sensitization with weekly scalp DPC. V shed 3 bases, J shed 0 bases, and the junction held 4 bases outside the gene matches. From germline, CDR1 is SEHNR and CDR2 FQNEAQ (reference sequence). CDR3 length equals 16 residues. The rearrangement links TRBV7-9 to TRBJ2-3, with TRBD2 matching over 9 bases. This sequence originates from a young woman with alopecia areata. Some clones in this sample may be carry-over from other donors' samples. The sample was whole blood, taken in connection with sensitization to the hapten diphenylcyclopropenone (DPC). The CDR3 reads CASSFGTSFSTDTQYF. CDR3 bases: TGTGCCAGCAGCTTCGGGACTAGCTTTAGCACAGATACGCAGTATTTT.